These T cell receptor beta chains were read from a single sample in a study of T cell changes during pregnancy in multiple sclerosis. Profiled with immunoSEQ multiplex PCR; TCRdb holds only in-frame clones, not every one. The sample lists under 90,000 clones, approximately 92% occurring once. The specimen was peripheral blood, collected after pregnancy. These receptors all stem from a female donor in good health, enrolled as a control in a pregnancy study. Both conserved end residues are part of each CDR3. The order of the fields is J gene, V gene, D gene, CDR3 protein. The D gene is left open where the match is weak.

>TRBJ2-7|TRBV11-2|.
CASSLTDGADYEQYF
>TRBJ2-7|TRBV28|TRBD2
CASSGLAGVYEQYF
>TRBJ2-7|TRBV27|TRBD2
CASSAQREWGSYEQYF
>TRBJ1-6|TRBV2|.
CASSDRERSPLHF
>TRBJ1-2|TRBV7-2|TRBD1
CASSLEGTVSYGYTF
>TRBJ2-7|TRBV27|.
CASSLGAGWEQYF
>TRBJ2-2|TRBV6-4|TRBD2
CASSSGGDTGELFF
>TRBJ1-5|TRBV6-5|TRBD1
CASSYLVQGANQPQHF
>TRBJ2-7|TRBV14|.
CASSQGVAGTYEQYF
>TRBJ1-2|TRBV5-5|.
CASSLSSYGYTF
>TRBJ2-1|TRBV7-2|.
CASSLSSRPNEQFF
>TRBJ2-5|TRBV2|.
CASSELETQYF
>TRBJ2-5|TRBV9|TRBD2
CASSVGPSGSEETQYF
>TRBJ1-4|TRBV10-3|TRBD1
CAISVGQMGEKLFF
>TRBJ2-7|TRBV5-1|.
CASKAGVSSYEQYF
>TRBJ1-1|TRBV6-4|.
CASSEEGPTMNTEAFF
>TRBJ2-6|TRBV6-1|.
CASTSGANVLTF
>TRBJ2-7|TRBV6-5|.
CASSNPGYTYEQYF
>TRBJ2-7|TRBV9|TRBD2
CASSSGTRLQQYF
>TRBJ2-5|TRBV5-1|.
CASRLASQETQYF
>TRBJ1-2|TRBV27|TRBD1
CASSTDREGGSYGYTF
>TRBJ2-5|TRBV7-8|TRBD1
CASSPTGTGTQETQYF
>TRBJ1-1|TRBV19|.
CASSIVPGETEAFF